Listed below are T cell receptor beta chains from one sample, sequenced in a study of identical twins. TCRdb ran MiXCR on the 5' RACE reads and lists one entry per CDR3 protein. The repertoire has about 470,000 distinct CDR3 sequences, approximately 24% of them found once; the top ten carry around 3%. The sample also formed part of further work on T cells expressing NK-cell markers.

Sequenced input: CD4+ T cells sorted from blood. The origin of the receptors is a woman between 18 and 30 years old in good health. CDR3s include the opening cysteine and the closing phenylalanine or tryptophan. A D gene is named only where the DNA matches it firmly. The size of a clone is reported for some rows only, either as once, few or many, or as a class for expanded clones.

d_call: NA; v_call: TRBV20-1; clone_size: few; j_call: TRBJ2-2; cdr3_aa: CSAAPLNTGELFF
d_call: NA; v_call: TRBV4-2; clone_size: few; j_call: TRBJ2-7; cdr3_aa: CASSQGIFYEQYF
d_call: TRBD1; v_call: TRBV9; clone_size: few; j_call: TRBJ2-1; cdr3_aa: CASSVDRAYEQFF
d_call: NA; v_call: TRBV5-1; clone_size: few; j_call: TRBJ2-1; cdr3_aa: CASSLEGLIYEQFF
d_call: NA; v_call: TRBV5-1; clone_size: many; j_call: TRBJ2-3; cdr3_aa: CASSLDPGSDTQYF
d_call: NA; v_call: TRBV6-2/TRBV6-3; clone_size: few; j_call: TRBJ2-1; cdr3_aa: CASSYRGPRWDNEQFF
d_call: NA; v_call: TRBV10-3; clone_size: few; j_call: TRBJ2-2; cdr3_aa: CAISESRGPNTGELFF
d_call: NA; v_call: TRBV10-1; clone_size: few; j_call: TRBJ2-3; cdr3_aa: CASTFPGFSADTQYF
d_call: NA; v_call: TRBV5-1; clone_size: NA; j_call: TRBJ2-7; cdr3_aa: CASSIERSSYEQYF
d_call: TRBD2; v_call: TRBV20-1; clone_size: NA; j_call: TRBJ2-3; cdr3_aa: CSARLGTSGGRTQYF
d_call: TRBD2; v_call: TRBV6-1; clone_size: NA; j_call: TRBJ2-7; cdr3_aa: CASSERSGSSNEQYF
d_call: NA; v_call: TRBV20-1; clone_size: few; j_call: TRBJ2-1; cdr3_aa: CSARDPKRGNNEQFF
d_call: NA; v_call: TRBV20-1; clone_size: NA; j_call: TRBJ2-1; cdr3_aa: CSARRPGPGPFF
d_call: TRBD1; v_call: TRBV20-1; clone_size: NA; j_call: TRBJ1-2; cdr3_aa: CSASRTGVNYGYTF
d_call: NA; v_call: TRBV11-2; clone_size: few; j_call: TRBJ1-2; cdr3_aa: CASTPGGGGYTF
d_call: NA; v_call: TRBV2; clone_size: NA; j_call: TRBJ2-1; cdr3_aa: CASVAAGYNEQFF
d_call: NA; v_call: TRBV5-1; clone_size: few; j_call: TRBJ1-4; cdr3_aa: CASSGGTNEKLFF
d_call: NA; v_call: TRBV2; clone_size: NA; j_call: TRBJ2-7; cdr3_aa: CADPGARESYEQYF
d_call: NA; v_call: TRBV24-1; clone_size: few; j_call: TRBJ1-2; cdr3_aa: CATSVGSGYTF
d_call: TRBD2; v_call: TRBV20-1; clone_size: NA; j_call: TRBJ2-7; cdr3_aa: CSASLPGGSRYEQYF
d_call: NA; v_call: TRBV7-3; clone_size: few; j_call: TRBJ2-1; cdr3_aa: CASSSYQTGSPEQFF
d_call: TRBD2; v_call: TRBV5-1; clone_size: NA; j_call: TRBJ2-5; cdr3_aa: CASSYRLAGGYQETQYF
d_call: NA; v_call: TRBV9; clone_size: once; j_call: TRBJ2-1; cdr3_aa: CASSSYQSGLPYNEQFF
d_call: TRBD1; v_call: TRBV25-1; clone_size: NA; j_call: TRBJ1-4; cdr3_aa: CASSAGGQGAEKLFF
d_call: NA; v_call: TRBV20-1; clone_size: few; j_call: TRBJ1-3; cdr3_aa: CSARTNSGNTIYF
d_call: TRBD2; v_call: TRBV3-1; clone_size: NA; j_call: TRBJ2-7; cdr3_aa: CASRTVAGMLYF
d_call: NA; v_call: TRBV12-3/TRBV12-4; clone_size: few; j_call: TRBJ2-2; cdr3_aa: CASSDNANTGELFF
d_call: TRBD1; v_call: TRBV5-1; clone_size: few; j_call: TRBJ1-1; cdr3_aa: CASRTARGRGPYTEAFF
d_call: NA; v_call: TRBV5-1; clone_size: NA; j_call: TRBJ2-3; cdr3_aa: CASSLGQLISTDTQYF
d_call: NA; v_call: TRBV6-5; clone_size: many; j_call: TRBJ2-7; cdr3_aa: CASSYRGEQYF
d_call: TRBD1; v_call: TRBV29-1; clone_size: few; j_call: TRBJ2-3; cdr3_aa: CSVADRAPDTQYF
d_call: NA; v_call: TRBV20-1; clone_size: NA; j_call: TRBJ1-1; cdr3_aa: CSASSRVYEAFF
d_call: TRBD1; v_call: TRBV29-1; clone_size: NA; j_call: TRBJ1-1; cdr3_aa: CSVRTGAAFF
d_call: NA; v_call: TRBV2; clone_size: NA; j_call: TRBJ2-7; cdr3_aa: CASSEAVGEQYF
d_call: NA; v_call: TRBV28; clone_size: NA; j_call: TRBJ1-2; cdr3_aa: CASSFPPVNYGYTF
d_call: NA; v_call: TRBV3-1; clone_size: NA; j_call: TRBJ2-1; cdr3_aa: CASSQTVGPIEQFF